These 27 T cell receptor beta chains were all obtained from the same sample, sequenced in a study of blood T cell repertoires in COVID-19. The protocol was immunoSEQ multiplex PCR, while the TCRdb copy is restricted to in-frame clones and leaves out a portion. Here the sample spans hundreds of thousands of clones, about 88% being singletons. Input material: PBMCs or T cells enriched from blood (not recorded which). These receptors originate from a man aged 55 to 70 who had recovered from COVID-19.

The chain employs TRBV6-2 or TRBV6-3 and TRBJ2-3, with TRBD2 matching 10 bases. This CDR3 comprises 16 residues. Germline values: CDR1 MNHEY, CDR2 SVGEGT. Losses at the gene ends were 7 bases for V and 1 base for J; bases not matched to a gene: 8. This chain's CDR3 is CASTPLGTSGTDTQYF. The CDR3 DNA follows: TGTGCCAGCACCCCACTCGGGACTAGCGGCACAGATACGCAGTATTTT.

V usage is TRBV10-3 and J usage is TRBJ2-3; 10 positions match TRBD2. CDR3 length: 13 residues. Looked up from germline, CDR1 is ENHRY and CDR2 is SYGVKD. Trimming cost V 8 bases and J 4 bases; bases outside gene matches: 3. DNA of the CDR3: TGTGCCATCGCCGGGACTAGCGCAGATACGCAGTATTTT. As protein: CAIAGTSADTQYF.

The rearrangement uses TRBV11-3 and TRBJ1-1; unclear D gene. Germline CDR1 is SGHNT and CDR2 is YENEEA. The CDR3 length is 14 residues. V gave up 0 bases and J gave up 9 bases, with 14 bases separating them. The CDR3 DNA is TGTGCCAGCAGCTTAGACCCGGGGATATGGAAAGCTTTCTTT. It specifies CASSLDPGIWKAFF.

The chain carries TRBV11-1 and TRBJ2-5, with D perhaps TRBD1 (6 bases). This CDR3 contains 14 residues. V was shortened by 4 bases and J by 6 bases, with 15 bases between the two germline ends. Germline V lookup: CDR1 SGHAT, CDR2 FQDESV (reference sequence). CDR3 protein: CASSSGQYSKTQYF. The CDR3 DNA sequence: TGTGCCAGCAGCTCCGGACAGTACTCGAAGACCCAGTACTTC.

This clone was detected only once. In the same sample, other DNA sequences code for this CDR3. The chain has TRBV12-5 and TRBJ2-2; 10 bases match TRBD2. V trimming: 1 base; J trimming: 4 bases; junction bases outside the gene matches: 0. The CDR3 spans 15 residues. CDR1 and CDR2 (germline): LGHNT, FRNRAP. In nucleotides, the CDR3 is TGTGCTAGTGGTTTGGGACTAGCGGGCACCGGGGAGCTGTTTTTT. It translates to CASGLGLAGTGELFF.

The chain uses TRBV18 and TRBJ2-5, with 8 bases aligning to TRBD1. Germline trimming cut 3 bases from V and 4 bases from J; bases unmatched to any gene: 10. This CDR3 region has 16 residues. Per the germline V gene, CDR1 is KGHSH and CDR2 is LQKENI. Here the CDR3 reads CASSPASQGGLETQYF. The CDR3 DNA follows: TGTGCCAGCTCACCCGCCTCACAGGGGGGCCTAGAGACCCAGTACTTC.

V and J are TRBV4-3 and TRBJ2-2; maybe TRBD1 (6 bases). This CDR3 spans 14 amino acids. Deletions cut 2 bases from V and 6 bases from J, with 10 bases between. Germline V gives CDR1 LGHNA, CDR2 YSLEER. This chain's CDR3 is CASSQLRGSGELFF. CDR3 sequence (DNA): TGCGCCAGCAGCCAACTCAGGGGATCCGGGGAGCTGTTTTTT.

V is TRBV9 and J is TRBJ2-1, with TRBD1 matching over 7 bases. V shed 4 bases, J shed 7 bases, and the junction held 8 bases outside the gene matches. The CDR3 runs to 14 residues. Per germline, CDR1 SGDLS and CDR2 YYNGEE. CDR3 region: CASSSRTGGNEQFF. Written as DNA, the CDR3 is TGTGCCAGCAGCTCCCGGACAGGTGGGAATGAGCAGTTCTTC.

V gene TRBV11-1 combines with J gene TRBJ2-7, with D possibly TRBD2 on 7 matching bases. The V gene lost 3 bases and the J gene lost 5 bases, with 11 bases spanning the gap. The CDR3 spans 13 residues. CDR1 and CDR2 (germline): SGHAT, FQDESV (reference sequence). Here the CDR3 reads CASSFNGGHEQYF. The CDR3 region has the DNA TGTGCCAGCAGCTTCAACGGGGGGCACGAGCAGTACTTC.

This rearrangement joins TRBV19 to TRBJ1-2, with 8 positions matching TRBD1. There are 16 residues in the CDR3. Germline CDR1 is LNHDA and CDR2 is SQIVND (reference sequence). V trimming: 5 bases; J trimming: 5 bases; junction bases outside the gene matches: 13. CDR3 region: CASSPTSQDRGYGYTF. In DNA, the CDR3 is TGTGCCAGTAGTCCCACGTCCCAAGACAGGGGATATGGCTACACCTTC.

The chain recombines TRBV3-1 (or the pseudogene TRBV3-2) with TRBJ1-4, with a weak D call TRBD1 (5 bases). Trimming removed 6 bases at V and 12 bases at J, with 17 bases between. The CDR3 has 13 residues. The germline CDR1 and CDR2 sequences are LGHDT and YNNKEL (reference sequence). For the CDR3, the DNA is TGTGCCAGCAGTCCTCTCGGGGGATCGGAACTGTTTTTT. Protein sequence: CASSPLGGSELFF.

The chain is built from TRBV4-3 and TRBJ2-1; 9 bases are a match to TRBD1. The CDR3 covers 14 residues. Germline-derived CDR1 and CDR2 are LGHNA and YSLEER. The junction had 6 bases not matched to a gene; V was cut back by 0 bases and J by 12 bases. The CDR3 spells CASSQDSLGQGQFF. Here the CDR3 DNA reads TGCGCCAGCAGCCAAGATAGTCTGGGACAGGGGCAGTTCTTC.

The rearrangement links TRBV9 to TRBJ2-3; a possible D gene is TRBD2 (5 bases). This CDR3 contains 16 residues. V was pared by 3 bases and J by 4 bases, with 18 bases between. Germline assignment: CDR1 SGDLS and CDR2 YYNGEE. The CDR3 protein is CASSDPESYSADTQYF. The CDR3 nucleotides are TGTGCCAGCAGCGACCCAGAGTCATATAGCGCAGATACGCAGTATTTT.

This clone was seen only once. The gene calls are TRBV5-5 and TRBJ2-1; 7 bases are a match to TRBD1. V lost 3 bases, J lost 7 bases, and 13 bases stayed unmatched. Germline values: CDR1 SGHKS, CDR2 YYEKEE (reference sequence). The CDR3 is 16 amino acids. The CDR3 here is CASSSYGTALNNEQFF. CDR3 in DNA: TGTGCCAGCAGCTCTTACGGGACAGCCTTAAATAATGAGCAGTTCTTC.

The rearrangement links TRBV11-1 to TRBJ2-1; a weak D match, TRBD1 (6 bases). V was trimmed by 7 bases and J by 5 bases, leaving 12 bases between them. CDR3 size: 13 residues. From germline, CDR1 is SGHAT and CDR2 FQDESV (reference sequence). The CDR3: CASNTGTNNEQFF. The CDR3 nucleotides are TGTGCCAGCAACACGGGGACAAACAATGAGCAGTTCTTC. The full variable domain, its missing parts supplied by reference TRBV11-1 and TRBJ2-1, is EAEVAQSPRYKITEKSQAVAFWCDPISGHATLYWYRQILGQGPELLVQFQDESVVDDSQLPKDRFSAERLKGVDSTLKIQPAELGDSAMYLCASNTGTNNEQFFGPGTRLTVL.

V usage is TRBV3-1 (or the pseudogene TRBV3-2) and J usage is TRBJ2-7, with a tentative D call TRBD1 (6 bases). CDR1 is LGHDT and CDR2 is YNNKEL in the germline V gene (reference sequence). V was cut by 0 bases and J by 2 bases, with 11 bases left in between. The CDR3 covers 15 residues. The CDR3 reads CASSQDYREPYEQYF. In nucleotides, the CDR3 is TGTGCCAGCAGCCAAGATTACAGGGAACCCTACGAGCAGTACTTC.

This clone was counted only a few times. CDR3 sequence (DNA): TGTGCCAGCAGTTACTCGATTGGACTAATTAGCAATCAGCCCCAGCATTTT. It codes for CASSYSIGLISNQPQHF. The V call is TRBV6-2 or TRBV6-3, the J call TRBJ1-5; the D is unclear. Germline loops: CDR1 MNHEY, CDR2 SVGEGT. CDR3 length: 17 amino acids. Trimming stripped 0 bases from V and 0 bases from J, with 12 bases between.

The chain couples TRBV7-2 to TRBJ2-1; a weak D match, TRBD2 (6 bases). The CDR3 extends over 14 amino acids. The germline V gene encodes CDR1 SGHTA and CDR2 FQGNSA. Deletions cut 2 bases from V and 7 bases from J, with 12 bases between. The CDR3 spells CASSLSFGGNEQFF. CDR3 sequence (DNA): TGTGCCAGCAGCTTAAGTTTCGGGGGAAATGAGCAGTTCTTC.

The chain carries TRBV3-1 (or the pseudogene TRBV3-2) and TRBJ1-3; 9 positions agree with TRBD1. This CDR3 is built from 14 residues. V was clipped by 5 bases and J by 8 bases; unmatched bases: 7. The germline CDR1 and CDR2 sequences are LGHDT and YNNKEL (reference sequence). CDR3 region: CASSTGQGPDTIYF. In DNA, the CDR3 is TGTGCCAGCAGCACGGGACAGGGACCCGACACCATATATTTT.

The CDR3 sequence: CASSLSSSETQYF. The DNA of the CDR3 is TGTGCCAGTAGTTTGTCTAGTAGCGAGACCCAGTACTTC. J is TRBJ2-5 and V is TRBV19; D not certain. Trimming pared 5 bases from V and 5 bases from J, leaving 12 bases between. The CDR3 runs to 13 residues. Germline V CDR1 and CDR2: LNHDA, SQIVND (reference sequence).

The chain employs TRBV6-2 or TRBV6-3 and TRBJ1-1; no clear D. With 4 bases removed from V and 0 bases from J, the gap between germline ends came to 9 bases. Germline CDR1 reads MNHEY; CDR2 reads SVGEGT. The CDR3 loop spans 14 amino acids. The CDR3 sequence is CASSSNRVNTEAFF. CDR3 bases: TGTGCCAGCAGTTCTAACAGAGTGAACACTGAAGCTTTCTTT.

The rearrangement uses TRBV6-5 and TRBJ2-7, with unresolved D. V was shortened by 0 bases and J by 3 bases, with 12 bases between the two germline ends. The germline V gene encodes CDR1 MNHEY and CDR2 SVGAGI. This CDR3 has 15 amino acids. This CDR3 reads CASSYSPTRDYEQYF. The CDR3, as DNA: TGTGCCAGCAGTTACTCCCCAACCCGAGACTACGAGCAGTACTTC.

This rearrangement joins TRBV6-5 to TRBJ1-5; 8 bases match TRBD1. Losses at the gene ends were 4 bases for V and 0 bases for J; bases not matched to a gene: 5. CDR3 length equals 16 residues. Germline loops: CDR1 MNHEY, CDR2 SVGAGI. The CDR3 nucleotides are TGTGCCAGCAGTTCCGGACAGGGCTATAGCAATCAGCCCCAGCATTTT. Protein sequence: CASSSGQGYSNQPQHF.

The chain is built from TRBV9 and TRBJ1-3, with D uncertain. Trimming took 0 bases from V and 2 from J, leaving 6 bases between them. Germline V gene lookup returns CDR1 SGDLS and CDR2 YYNGEE. This CDR3 is built from 14 residues. CDR3 coding DNA: TGTGCCAGCAGCGTAGAGCAGGCTGGAAACACCATATATTTT. This codes for CASSVEQAGNTIYF.

The V call is TRBV6-1, the J call TRBJ2-5, with 9 bases matching TRBD1. The V segment lost 2 bases and the J segment 6 bases; nucleotides outside the gene matches: 7. Germline CDR1 MNHNS, CDR2 SASEGT. This CDR3 has 15 residues. CDR3 sequence: CASSETVTGGKTQYF. For the CDR3, the DNA is TGTGCCAGCAGTGAAACAGTGACAGGGGGGAAGACCCAGTACTTC.

This chain uses TRBV12-5 with TRBJ2-5; D possibly corresponds to TRBD1 (8 bases). Trimming pared 7 bases from V and 4 bases from J, leaving 13 bases between. This CDR3 region has 13 residues. CDR1 is LGHNT and CDR2 is FRNRAP in the germline V gene. CDR3 in DNA: TGTGCTAGTGCCGGGGGGACAGGAGAGACCCAGTACTTC. Translated: CASAGGTGETQYF. Combining the CDR3 with reference TRBV12-5 and TRBJ2-5 gives the whole variable domain DARVTQTPRHKVTEMGQEVTMRCQPILGHNTVFWYRQTMMQGLELLAYFRNRAPLDDSGMPKDRFSAEMPDATLATLKIQPSEPRDSAVYFCASAGGTGETQYFGPGTRLLVL.

This clone was observed a single time. This chain links TRBV11-1 with TRBJ2-7, with a possible D match to TRBD1 (5 bases). Germline V gene lookup returns CDR1 SGHAT and CDR2 FQDESV (reference sequence). The CDR3 length is 13 residues. Trimming left V 2 bases short and J 4 bases short, with 9 bases between. The DNA of the CDR3 is TGTGCCAGCAGCTTATTTACAGGTTACGAGCAGTACTTC. It codes for CASSLFTGYEQYF.